The clone carrying this T cell receptor beta chain was found a few times. The record originates from a study of cytomegalovirus exposure and HLA in healthy donors. Primers included in the PCR were 60 Vbeta and 13 Jbeta primers. Profiled with immunoSEQ multiplex PCR; TCRdb holds only in-frame clones, not every one. The table has 150,000 to 200,000 clones, approximately 79% seen once. The CDR3 totals 14 residues. Germline trimming cut 5 bases from V and 5 bases from J; bases unmatched to any gene: 7. CDR1 and CDR2 (germline): SQVTM, ANQGSEA. The chain has TRBV29-1 and TRBJ2-5; 11 bases align to TRBD1. Input material: PBMCs. This TCR came from a man between 45 and 60 years old in good health and CMV-seropositive. DNA for the CDR3: TGCAGCGTTATAGGACAGGGGGCTTCGGAGACCCAGTACTTC. As protein: CSVIGQGASETQYF.